Below are 22 T cell receptor beta chains sequenced from a single sample in a study of glioma-infiltrating T cells after dendritic cell vaccination. Only in-frame clones appear in the TCRdb table, and some are missing; sequencing was by immunoSEQ multiplex PCR. The repertoire holds more than 100,000 clones, with roughly 76% as singletons. The sample here was blood, taken before dendritic cell vaccination. The receptors here all came from a human donor with glioblastoma.

The chain joins TRBV7-8 to TRBJ1-5; D possibly corresponds to TRBD1 (6 bases). The ends were cut back, 5 bases at V and 3 bases at J, with 11 bases in the middle. This CDR3 contains 14 residues. Germline CDR1 is SGHVS and CDR2 is FQNEAQ. The CDR3 spells CASSTRDNNQPQHF. The CDR3 region has the DNA TGTGCCAGCAGCACCCGGGACAACAATCAGCCCCAGCATTTT.

J is TRBJ2-3 and V is TRBV5-8; 7 nucleotides line up with TRBD1. CDR3 size: 17 residues. CDR1 and CDR2 from the germline V gene are SGHTS and YDEGEE. J was trimmed by 0 bases and V by 2 bases; bases with no gene match: 9. CDR3 sequence (DNA): TGTGCCAGCAGCTTTGGGGACAGCCTTTCTAGCACAGATACGCAGTATTTT. Translation: CASSFGDSLSSTDTQYF.

The table lists this clone with a few counts. The chain is built from TRBV5-4 and TRBJ1-1; the D gene is possibly TRBD1 (5 bases). Looked up from germline, CDR1 is SGHNT and CDR2 is YYREEE (reference sequence). The length of the CDR3 is 13 residues. V lost 4 bases, J lost 1 base, and 8 bases lay in between. Here the CDR3 DNA reads TGTGCCAGCAGCCAAACAGGGAACACTGAAGCTTTCTTT. This gives the protein CASSQTGNTEAFF.

The rearrangement joins TRBV27 to TRBJ2-1; 9 nucleotides align to TRBD2. The germline V gene encodes CDR1 MNHEY and CDR2 SMNVEV (reference sequence). The CDR3 has 15 amino acids. V trimming: 7 bases; J trimming: 5 bases; junction bases outside the gene matches: 9. In DNA form, the CDR3 reads TGTGCCAGCACCGCTAGCGGGGCCAGAAACAATGAGCAGTTCTTC. Encoded protein: CASTASGARNNEQFF.

The rearrangement joins TRBV5-5 to TRBJ2-2; maybe TRBD1 (5 bases). CDR3 length: 14 residues. V was cut by 0 bases and J by 5 bases, with 8 bases left in between. The V gene's germline CDR1 is SGHKS and CDR2 YYEKEE (reference sequence). The CDR3 is CASSLAAGTGELFF. CDR3 in DNA: TGTGCCAGCAGCTTGGCCGCAGGGACCGGGGAGCTGTTTTTT.

The V call is TRBV12-5, the J call TRBJ1-6; tentative D call: TRBD1 (5 bases). The CDR3 totals 17 residues. V gave up 0 bases and J gave up 3 bases, with 12 bases separating them. Germline CDR1 and CDR2: LGHNT and FRNRAP. CDR3 sequence (DNA): TGTGCTAGTGGTTTGGTAGTGGGGGGTAGCTATAATTCACCCCTCCACTTT. Its protein is CASGLVVGGSYNSPLHF.

The rearrangement joins TRBV11-2 to TRBJ2-3; possible D gene TRBD2, 5 bases. From germline, CDR1 is SGHAT and CDR2 FQNNGV. The CDR3 runs to 13 residues. V lost 7 bases and J lost 2, with 10 bases in between. CDR3 residues: CASTRGDTDTQYF. CDR3 DNA sequence: TGTGCCAGCACCCGGGGAGACACAGATACGCAGTATTTT.

The gene calls are TRBV28 and TRBJ1-1, with 11 bases aligning to TRBD1. Germline-derived CDR1 and CDR2 are MDHEN and SYDVKM. This CDR3 has 19 amino acids. J was trimmed by 0 bases and V by 3 bases; bases with no gene match: 12. The CDR3 region is CASSFRTGGEDLMNTEAFF. The CDR3 DNA reads TGTGCCAGCAGTTTCCGGACAGGGGGCGAAGATTTAATGAACACTGAAGCTTTCTTT.

The rearrangement uses TRBV5-1 and TRBJ2-5; TRBD2 matches 12 bases. CDR1 and CDR2 (germline): SGHRS, YFSETQ. V lost 6 bases to trimming and J lost 1 base; unmatched junction nucleotides: 7. There are 16 residues in the CDR3. This CDR3 is CASTPSSGGAQETQYF. The CDR3 nucleotides read TGCGCCAGCACACCCTCTAGCGGGGGGGCCCAAGAGACCCAGTACTTC.

V and J are TRBV7-9 and TRBJ2-5; 10 positions match TRBD1. V dropped 6 bases and J dropped 0; count of bases not matched to a gene: 10. The CDR3 is made up of 17 amino acids. In germline, CDR1 is SEHNR, CDR2 FQNEAQ (reference sequence). DNA of the CDR3: TGTGCCAGCAGACCCCTCAGGGACAGGGGACACCAAGAGACCCAGTACTTC. Protein: CASRPLRDRGHQETQYF.

The chain links TRBV4-2 to TRBJ2-3; D perhaps matches TRBD1 (5 bases). Germline CDR1 is LGHNA and CDR2 is YNFKEQ. The CDR3 totals 16 residues. The V gene lost 5 bases and the J gene lost 3 bases, with 18 bases spanning the gap. The CDR3 protein is CASSKSLLTDTDTQYF. The DNA of the CDR3 is TGTGCCAGCAGCAAATCGCTACTGACAGATACAGATACGCAGTATTTT.

The chain is built from TRBV14 and TRBJ2-4; 10 positions agree with TRBD2. Germline lookup yields CDR1 SGHDN and CDR2 FVKESK. The junction had 7 bases not matched to a gene; V was cut back by 2 bases and J by 6 bases. CDR3 length: 16 residues. The CDR3 DNA reads TGTGCCAGCAGCCAACTAGCTAGCGGGGGACTAAACATTCAGTACTTC. It translates to CASSQLASGGLNIQYF.

The CDR3 reads CASSLVWTGAQETQYF. The CDR3, as DNA: TGTGCCAGCAGCTTGGTATGGACAGGGGCCCAAGAGACCCAGTACTTC. V usage is TRBV5-4 and J usage is TRBJ2-5; 9 positions agree with TRBD1. This CDR3 spans 16 amino acids. V gave up 0 bases and J gave up 1 base; unmatched junction bases: 4. Per the germline V gene, CDR1 is SGHNT and CDR2 is YYREEE (reference sequence).

To note about this clone: This sample also contains other DNA sequences that code for the same CDR3. The V gene is TRBV5-1, the J gene TRBJ1-1; TRBD1 agrees at 7 bases. The CDR3 contains 13 residues. Germline V CDR1 and CDR2: SGHRS, YFSETQ. V lost 2 bases and J lost 8; bases outside the gene matches: 6. CDR3 sequence reads: CASSLRGGSEAFF. The CDR3 DNA is TGCGCCAGCAGCTTAAGAGGGGGCTCGGAAGCTTTCTTT.

In its sample, this clone was seen once. The chain employs TRBV19 and TRBJ1-6, with TRBD1 as a possible D gene (5 bases). The CDR3 runs 16 residues. Deletions cut 1 base from V and 9 bases from J, with 16 bases between. Germline V gene sequence: CDR1 LNHDA, CDR2 SQIVND (reference sequence). In nucleotides, the CDR3 is TGTGCCAGTAGTATAGGTACTCCCGGTAGGGGTTCACCCCTCCACTTT. This translates into CASSIGTPGRGSPLHF.

The rearrangement uses TRBV4-1 and TRBJ1-2; 9 bases agree with TRBD1. The CDR3 is 15 amino acids. Germline CDR1 reads MGHRA; CDR2 reads YSYEKL. V gave up 4 bases and J gave up 3 bases; unmatched junction bases: 6. The CDR3 loop reads CASSLQGAFYYGYTF. For the CDR3, the DNA is TGCGCCAGCAGCCTACAGGGGGCTTTCTACTATGGCTACACCTTC.

This chain joins TRBV30 and TRBJ1-2; a possible D gene is TRBD1 (6 bases). The CDR3 length is 15 residues. Looked up from germline, CDR1 is GTSNPN and CDR2 is SVGIG (reference sequence). V gave up 4 bases and J gave up 4 bases, with 19 bases separating them. The CDR3 coding sequence is TGTGCCTGGACCCCGGGGGGCCCCTATGGCTATGGCTACACCTTC. Its translation: CAWTPGGPYGYGYTF. Variable domain in full (rest from reference TRBV30 and TRBJ1-2): SQTIHQWPATLVQPVGSPLSLECTVEGTSNPNLYWYRQAAGRGLQLLFYSVGIGQISSEVPQNLSASRPQDRQFILSSKKLLLSDSGFYLCAWTPGGPYGYGYTFGSGTRLTVV.

The V gene is TRBV11-2, the J gene TRBJ2-3, with D hard to call. The V and J ends lost 1 base and 2 bases respectively, with 10 bases between them. Germline CDR1 reads SGHAT; CDR2 reads FQNNGV. This CDR3 is built from 15 residues. CDR3: CASSLGGVDTDTQYF. Here the CDR3 DNA reads TGTGCCAGCAGCTTAGGAGGTGTGGACACAGATACGCAGTATTTT.

The genes are TRBV19 and TRBJ1-2; perhaps TRBD1 as D (5 bases). Germline V lookup: CDR1 LNHDA, CDR2 SQIVND (reference sequence). The CDR3 sequence is 13 residues long. V lost 1 base and J 5 bases, leaving 8 bases between the germline ends. The CDR3 loop is CASSIGQLYGYTF. The CDR3 DNA follows: TGTGCCAGTAGTATAGGACAGCTATATGGCTACACCTTC.

The chain uses TRBV5-1 and TRBJ1-2; D is unresolved. CDR1 is SGHRS and CDR2 is YFSETQ in the germline V gene. V was cut by 0 bases and J by 4 bases, with 19 bases left in between. This CDR3 comprises 17 residues. In DNA, the CDR3 is TGCGCCAGCAGCTTGGGGGAGGGCGAGGCGGAAATCTATGGCTACACCTTC. Translation: CASSLGEGEAEIYGYTF.

The genes are TRBV11-1 and TRBJ2-1; a weak D match, TRBD2 (5 bases). CDR1 and CDR2 (germline): SGHAT, FQDESV (reference sequence). The CDR3 sequence is 15 residues long. Trimming left V 2 bases short and J 0 bases short, with 8 bases between. CDR3 protein: CASSLRTYSYNEQFF. In nucleotides, the CDR3 is TGTGCCAGCAGCTTAAGGACTTACTCCTACAATGAGCAGTTCTTC. The whole variable domain, remainder taken from reference TRBV11-1 and TRBJ2-1, is EAEVAQSPRYKITEKSQAVAFWCDPISGHATLYWYRQILGQGPELLVQFQDESVVDDSQLPKDRFSAERLKGVDSTLKIQPAELGDSAMYLCASSLRTYSYNEQFFGPGTRLTVL.

The rearrangement links TRBV7-9 to TRBJ2-3; a weak D match, TRBD1 (5 bases). The CDR3 extends over 15 amino acids. V was pared by 5 bases and J by 1 base, with 13 bases between. CDR1 and CDR2 from the germline V gene are SEHNR and FQNEAQ (reference sequence). CDR3 in DNA: TGTGCCAGCAGCAAACAAGGGGTTGGCACAGATACGCAGTATTTT. Residues: CASSKQGVGTDTQYF.